These 5 T cell receptor beta chains were all obtained from the same sample, sequenced in a study of patients and donors after allogeneic stem cell transplantation. TCRdb recomputed calls from the RT-PCR reads with MiXCR, one row per CDR3 protein. The sample shows about 40,000 distinct CDR3 sequences, about 30% of them seen only once. The sequencing sample was made of blood, either unsorted or a sorted T cell fraction (not recorded which). The source is a human donor who was either an allogeneic HSCT recipient or a stem cell or donor lymphocyte infusion donor (not recorded which). It is not recorded whose cells these are; they may come from a transplant donor.

This rearrangement joins TRBV6-5 to TRBJ1-1; D is ambiguous. Germline lookup yields CDR1 MNHEY and CDR2 SVGAGI. The CDR3 totals 14 residues. V was shortened by 7 bases and J by 6 bases, with 18 bases between the two germline ends. This CDR3 reads CASTSPSGLAEAFF. CDR3 bases: TGTGCCAGCACCAGCCCTAGCGGTTTGGCTGAAGCTTTCTTT.

This clonotype was seen more than once but under ten times. The chain joins TRBV3-1 to TRBJ1-1; D gene uncertain. The CDR3 consists of 14 residues. The germline V gene has CDR1 LGHDT and CDR2 YNNKEL (reference sequence). The V end was cut by 4 bases, the J end by 5 bases, with 14 bases between. In DNA, the CDR3 is TGTGCCAGCAGCCCCAAGGTGGGCCGGACTGAAGCTTTCTTT. This codes for CASSPKVGRTEAFF.

This clonotype was recorded many times. The rearrangement joins TRBV6-5 to TRBJ1-5; tentatively, D is TRBD1 (5 bases). The CDR3 runs 15 residues. Trimming pared 5 bases from V and 0 bases from J, leaving 11 bases between. Germline-derived CDR1 and CDR2 are MNHEY and SVGAGI. CDR3 DNA: TGTGCCAGCAGTACGACAGTCTATAGCAATCAGCCCCAGCATTTT. The encoded protein is CASSTTVYSNQPQHF.

This rearrangement joins TRBV5-1 to TRBJ1-5; D remains unclear. The V end was cut by 2 bases, the J end by 1 base, with 13 bases between. Germline V gene sequence: CDR1 SGHRS, CDR2 YFSETQ. The CDR3 contains 16 residues. The DNA of the CDR3 is TGCGCCAGCAGCTTTGGGGAAGGTTCGAGCAATCAGCCCCAGCATTTT. It is translated as CASSFGEGSSNQPQHF.

This clonotype was seen more than once but under ten times. The V call is TRBV28, the J call TRBJ2-1; D is ambiguous. CDR3 length equals 11 residues. Per the germline V gene, CDR1 is MDHEN and CDR2 is SYDVKM. V was shortened by 6 bases and J by 5 bases, with 5 bases between the two germline ends. The CDR3 DNA reads as TGTGCCAGCAGAGCTCACAATGAGCAGTTCTTC. Amino acid sequence: CASRAHNEQFF. Full variable domain (rest looked up from reference TRBV28 and TRBJ2-1): DVKVTQSSRYLVKRTGEKVFLECVQDMDHENMFWYRQDPGLGLRLIYFSYDVKMKEKGDIPEGYSVSREKKERFSLILESASTNQTSMYLCASRAHNEQFFGPGTRLTVL.